This T cell receptor beta chain was recovered during a study of shared clonotypes between healthy human individuals. Trimming took 1 base from V and 2 from J, leaving 12 bases between them. Germline V gene sequence: CDR1 SNHLY, CDR2 FYNNEI. The CDR3 is 15 residues long. The table came from immunoSEQ multiplex PCR; TCRdb's copy has only in-frame clones and leaves some out. Among about 710,000 clones, 55% to 75% were seen once, and the ten largest hold more than 1.5%. The clonotype originates from a woman in her 30s in good health. The rearrangement links TRBV2 to TRBJ2-7; D gene uncertain. The sample taken for sequencing was memory CD4+ T cells sorted from blood. Subset noted: CD45RA-negative fraction. CDR3: CASSEGWVATYEQYF. The CDR3 bases are TGTGCCAGCAGTGAAGGCTGGGTTGCCACCTACGAGCAGTACTTC.